This TCR beta chain comes out of a study of CD8+ T cells in alopecia areata. At the level of the study: Treated patients were given 5 to 10 mg oral tofacitinib twice daily.

A FACSAria was used to sort CD4+ and CD8+ T cells. These cells came from PBMCs. Extracted from the samples, RNA was reverse transcribed into cDNA to serve as the sequencing template. Data came from immunoSEQ multiplex PCR; TCRdb stores just in-frame clones and leaves some out. Found here are 120,000 to 150,000 clones, about 89% of them singletons; the top ten hold about 15%. Germline V lookup: CDR1 SGHDN, CDR2 FVKESK. V was cut by 0 bases and J by 3 bases, with 6 bases left in between. CDR3 length: 13 amino acids. Material: CD8+ T cells sorted from blood, obtained at week 0. The clonotype was recovered from a human donor with alopecia areata. The V and J genes are TRBV14 and TRBJ2-7; D call uncertain. This chain's CDR3 is CASSQDPNYEQYF. The CDR3 DNA reads as TGTGCCAGCAGCCAAGATCCTAACTACGAGCAGTACTTC.